This TCR beta chain was recorded in a study of CD8+CD57+ T cells in acquired aplastic anemia. Study summary: Across the sorted CD4+ and CD8+ cells, DNA amounts averaged roughly 3.5 ug.

CDR3 and TCR beta VDJ profiling relied on a genomic DNA template. TCRdb passed the reads through MiXCR, listing each CDR3 protein once. The data hold 200,000 to 250,000 distinct CDR3 sequences, with around half observed a single time. Patients chosen for sequencing had shown CD8+CD57+ cell expansion by flow cytometry. Blood sampling was performed on the patients, and none of them had received therapy by then. This clonotype has at least ten counts. V lost 6 bases, J lost 2 bases, and 8 bases lay in between. The length of the CDR3 is 13 residues. Per germline, CDR1 ENHRY and CDR2 SYGVKD. This rearrangement joins TRBV10-3 to TRBJ2-1; no reliable D call. The sequenced material came from sorted CD4+, CD8+, or CD8+CD57+ T cells (not recorded which) from PBMCs. This sequence originates from a human donor with aplastic anemia. As DNA, the CDR3 is TGTGCCATCAGGGACGGAACCTACAATGAGCAGTTCTTC. It codes for CAIRDGTYNEQFF.